The 14 T cell receptor beta chains in this list originate from one sample, sequenced in a study of beta chain features in type 1 diabetes. TCRB transcripts that were expressed got sequenced, as all of the isolated RNA had been reverse transcribed. Some clones are missing from TCRdb's copy, which holds only in-frame ones; the method was immunoSEQ multiplex PCR. The table has under 250,000 clones, 25% to 30% seen once; the top ten hold under 4.5%. Sequenced material: central memory CD4+ T cells from blood. Receptors were obtained from a young man in good health.

In this sample, this clone turned up a few times. This chain uses TRBV29-1 with TRBJ2-3; 7 nucleotides match TRBD2. Germline values: CDR1 SQVTM, CDR2 ANQGSEA. This CDR3 has 13 amino acids. V shed 4 bases and J 2 bases; nucleotides not matched to a gene: 3. CDR3 DNA: TGCAGCGTTGCTAGCGGTACCACAGATACGCAGTATTTT. Residues: CSVASGTTDTQYF.

The rearrangement joins TRBV30 to TRBJ2-4; 7 bases match TRBD1. CDR3 length: 15 amino acids. Germline V gene sequence: CDR1 GTSNPN, CDR2 SVGIG (reference sequence). Unmatched junction bases numbered 6, after V lost 3 bases and J lost 1 base. DNA for the CDR3: TGTGCCTGGAGCCTACCGACAGGGGCCAAAAACATTCAGTACTTC. Translating it yields CAWSLPTGAKNIQYF. Drawing the rest from reference TRBV30 and TRBJ2-4, the complete variable domain is SQTIHQWPATLVQPVGSPLSLECTVEGTSNPNLYWYRQAAGRGLQLLFYSVGIGQISSEVPQNLSASRPQDRQFILSSKKLLLSDSGFYLCAWSLPTGAKNIQYFGAGTRLSVL.

The chain links TRBV5-6 to TRBJ1-1; no firm D call. CDR1 is SGHDT and CDR2 is YYEEEE in the germline V gene. The V end lost 2 bases, the J end lost 11 bases, and 10 bases lay between the germline ends. The CDR3 sequence is 11 residues long. DNA for the CDR3: TGTGCCAGCAGCTTCGGTAGTTGGGCTTTCTTT. Translating it yields CASSFGSWAFF.

The chain recombines TRBV30 with TRBJ1-2; 7 bases match TRBD1. This CDR3 spans 17 amino acids. Germline loops: CDR1 GTSNPN, CDR2 SVGIG (reference sequence). With V trimmed by 2 bases and J by 5 bases, 17 bases remained unmatched. In nucleotides, the CDR3 is TGTGCCTGGAGTTCCTCGAGGGTCTTGGGACAGAGTTATGGCTACACCTTC. Protein product: CAWSSSRVLGQSYGYTF.

The chain joins TRBV28 to TRBJ2-5, with a possible D match to TRBD2 (6 bases). Germline V gene sequence: CDR1 MDHEN, CDR2 SYDVKM. This CDR3 has 15 residues. V lost 1 base, J lost 2 bases, and 11 bases lay in between. The CDR3 DNA reads as TGTGCCAGCAGTTTATTCTCCGGGGGTCAAGAGACCCAGTACTTC. Protein product: CASSLFSGGQETQYF.

This clone came up a few times. The rearrangement uses TRBV30 and TRBJ1-3; D remains ambiguous. With 2 bases removed from V and 4 bases from J, the gap between germline ends came to 9 bases. The CDR3 contains 13 residues. In germline, CDR1 is GTSNPN, CDR2 SVGIG (reference sequence). CDR3 nucleotide sequence: TGTGCCTGGAGTCCCCCGCCGGGAAACACCATATATTTT. Its protein product is CAWSPPPGNTIYF.

J is TRBJ1-1 and V is TRBV30; tentative D call: TRBD1 (5 bases). The germline V gene encodes CDR1 GTSNPN and CDR2 SVGIG (reference sequence). This CDR3 has 16 amino acids. Trimming took off 0 bases at V and 1 base at J, with 15 bases between the two ends. CDR3: CAWSVGRTSRNTEAFF. The CDR3 DNA reads TGTGCCTGGAGTGTAGGTCGGACATCGAGGAACACTGAAGCTTTCTTT.

This clone occurred a few times. This sequence joins TRBV29-1 and TRBJ2-7; possible D gene TRBD1, 7 bases. Germline CDR1 and CDR2: SQVTM and ANQGSEA. This CDR3 is 16 amino acids long. V lost 0 bases and J 1 base, leaving 16 bases between the germline ends. CDR3 sequence (DNA): TGCAGCGTTGAAGATGGAGGAGGGGGCGGATCCTACGAGCAGTACTTC. Amino acids: CSVEDGGGGGSYEQYF.

The chain uses TRBV6-6 and TRBJ2-3; perhaps TRBD2 as D (5 bases). This CDR3 contains 15 residues. Germline V lookup: CDR1 MNHNY, CDR2 SVGAGI (reference sequence). V gave up 5 bases and J gave up 0 bases, with 12 bases separating them. Here the CDR3 reads CASSRDPSSTDTQYF. Written as DNA, the CDR3 is TGTGCCAGCAGTCGGGATCCCTCTAGCACAGATACGCAGTATTTT.

The sample holds many counts of this clone. The chain couples TRBV6-6 to TRBJ2-3; D is uncertain. Germline lookup yields CDR1 MNHNY and CDR2 SVGAGI (reference sequence). V was cut by 0 bases and J by 7 bases, with 2 bases left in between. This CDR3 comprises 11 residues. The CDR3 sequence: CASSYSYTQYF. For the CDR3, the DNA is TGTGCCAGCAGTTACTCGTATACGCAGTATTTT.

CDR3 loop: CASSSGGNDQPQHF. As DNA, the CDR3 is TGTGCCAGCTCATCAGGGGGCAATGATCAGCCCCAGCATTTT. J is TRBJ1-5 and V is TRBV7-2; 8 nucleotides match TRBD1. The junction had 8 bases not matched to a gene; V was cut back by 8 bases and J by 5 bases. Germline lookup yields CDR1 SGHTA and CDR2 FQGNSA. The length of the CDR3 is 14 residues.

This clone came up a few times. This specimen includes other DNA sequences encoding the same CDR3. The V call is TRBV7-2, the J call TRBJ2-1, with no clear D. The V and J ends lost 1 base and 6 bases respectively, with 4 bases between them. CDR3 length: 12 residues. Germline V gene sequence: CDR1 SGHTA, CDR2 FQGNSA. The CDR3 loop is CASSLGFNEQFF. The CDR3 nucleotides are TGTGCCAGCAGCTTAGGCTTCAATGAGCAGTTCTTC.

This sequence joins TRBV7-9 and TRBJ2-2; D is undetermined. The V end lost 5 bases, the J end lost 6 bases, and 10 bases lay between the germline ends. CDR1 is SEHNR and CDR2 is FQNEAQ in the germline V gene (reference sequence). This CDR3 has 13 residues. The CDR3 DNA sequence: TGTGCCAGCAGCCCAACACGGGCCGGGGAGCTGTTTTTT. This translates into CASSPTRAGELFF.

J is TRBJ1-1 and V is TRBV7-9, with D uncertain. V was clipped by 2 bases and J by 4 bases, with 2 bases between them. There are 11 residues in the CDR3. Germline loops: CDR1 SEHNR, CDR2 FQNEAQ (reference sequence). For the CDR3, the DNA is TGTGCCAGCAGCTTATTCACTGAAGCTTTCTTT. Translated, it gives CASSLFTEAFF.